This T cell receptor beta chain was captured by sequencing in a study of cytomegalovirus exposure and HLA in healthy donors. Use of 60 Vbeta and 13 Jbeta primers characterized the PCR. The assay was immunoSEQ multiplex PCR, and TCRdb's table has in-frame clones only and misses some. The table has approximately 130,000 clones, about two thirds seen once. CDR1 MNHEY and CDR2 SVGAGI come from the germline V gene. The V gene lost 4 bases and the J gene lost 1 base, with 8 bases spanning the gap. This CDR3 is built from 13 residues. The sequenced sample consisted of PBMCs. The chain joins TRBV6-5 to TRBJ2-7; D gene unclear. The origin of this receptor is a woman aged 55-69 years in good health and CMV-seropositive. The CDR3 DNA follows: TGTGCCAGCAGTTTTGGCACGTCCTACGAGCAGTACTTC. It specifies CASSFGTSYEQYF.